The clone carrying this TCR beta chain occurred many times. Its antigen is not known. The junction shows a germline mismatch at one end, possibly a read error. CDR1 and CDR2 (germline): DFQATT, SNEGSKA (reference sequence). The CDR3 is 10 residues long. This entry is derived from a study of T cells after yellow fever vaccination. A single record per CDR3 protein comes from TCRdb applying MiXCR to the 5' RACE reads. The sample includes under 300,000 distinct CDR3 sequences, less than 7.5% seen only once; the top ten take 1% to 1.2%. Study-wide points: At around 95% for CD4 and 75% to 90% for CD8, most primary-vaccination clones showed up again after the booster.

The origin of this receptor is a man aged 25 to 45 who received the YFV17D yellow fever vaccine. Sequencing used CD4+ T cells sorted from PBMCs, obtained on the day of the yellow fever booster vaccination. V is TRBV20-1 and J is TRBJ2-5; no clear D. CDR3 sequence: CSARDETQYF. CDR3 nucleotides: TGCAGTGCAAGAGATGAGACCCAGTACTTC.